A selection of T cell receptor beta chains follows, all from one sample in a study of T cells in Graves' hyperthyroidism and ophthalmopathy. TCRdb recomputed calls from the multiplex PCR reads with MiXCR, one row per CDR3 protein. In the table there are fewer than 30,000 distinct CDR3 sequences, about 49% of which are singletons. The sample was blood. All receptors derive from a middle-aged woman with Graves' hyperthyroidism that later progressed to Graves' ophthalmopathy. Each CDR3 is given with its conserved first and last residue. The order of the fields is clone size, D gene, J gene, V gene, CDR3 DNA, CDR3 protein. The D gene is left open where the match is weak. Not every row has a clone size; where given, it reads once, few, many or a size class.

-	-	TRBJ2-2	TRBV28	TGTGCCAGCAGTTTATGGGAGCCGCCGAACACCGGGGAGCTGTTTTTT	CASSLWEPPNTGELFF
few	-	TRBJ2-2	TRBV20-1	TGCAGTGCCAGCCCGGAGGCCACTGGGGAGCTGTTTTTT	CSASPEATGELFF
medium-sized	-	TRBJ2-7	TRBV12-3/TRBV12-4	TGTGCCAGCAGCCTCCACGTGGCCTCCGAGCAGTACTTC	CASSLHVASEQYF
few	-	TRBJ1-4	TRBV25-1	TGTGCCAGCAGTGACCAGGGCCGTGGGGAAAAACTGTTTTTT	CASSDQGRGEKLFF
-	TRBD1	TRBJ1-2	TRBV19	TGTGCCAGTAGTTACGCCGGGACAGATGGCTACACCTTC	CASSYAGTDGYTF
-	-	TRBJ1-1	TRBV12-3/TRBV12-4	TGTGCCAGCACTCATTACATCGGGGGAAACACTGAAGCTTTCTTT	CASTHYIGGNTEAFF
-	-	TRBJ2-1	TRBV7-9	TGTGCCAGCAGCCTAGGGCGGGCGAAAAATGAGCAGTTCTTC	CASSLGRAKNEQFF
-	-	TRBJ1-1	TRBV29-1	TGCAGCGTCCGTGACTCCGGGACACCCCCTGAAGCTTTCTTT	CSVRDSGTPPEAFF
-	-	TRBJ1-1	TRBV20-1	TGCAGTGCTATTGGACAGAGAGAGTTAAGGACTGAAGCTTTCTTT	CSAIGQRELRTEAFF
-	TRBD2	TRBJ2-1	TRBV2	TGTGCCAGCAGTGAAGCCTCTAGCGGGGCCTACAATGAGCAGTTCTTC	CASSEASSGAYNEQFF
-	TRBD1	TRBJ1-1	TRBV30	TGTGCCTGGAGTGCCGTAGGGGGCGCGGGGACTGAAGCTTTCTTT	CAWSAVGGAGTEAFF
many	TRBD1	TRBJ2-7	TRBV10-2	TGCGCCCGCCGGCTCGGACAGGGACCCTACGAGCAGTACTTC	CARRLGQGPYEQYF
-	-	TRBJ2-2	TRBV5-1	TGCGCCAGCAGCTTCGCCAACACCGGGGAGCTGTTTTTT	CASSFANTGELFF
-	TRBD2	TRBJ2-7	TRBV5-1	TGCGCCAGCAGCTTGGCCTCTCGCCTAGCGGATCACACCTACGAGCAGTACTTC	CASSLASRLADHTYEQYF
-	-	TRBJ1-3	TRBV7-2	TGTGCCAGCAGCTTAGGGGGGGCCTCTGGAAACACCATATATTTT	CASSLGGASGNTIYF
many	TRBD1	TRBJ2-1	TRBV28	TGTGCCAGCAGGGGACAGGGAACCTACAATGAGCAGTTCTTC	CASRGQGTYNEQFF
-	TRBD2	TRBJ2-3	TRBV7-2	TGTGCCAGCAGCCCCCGACTAGCGGGAGGTGGGTGGACAGATACGCAGTATTTT	CASSPRLAGGGWTDTQYF
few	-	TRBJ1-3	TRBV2	TGTGCCAGCAGTACTGGGGGAAACACCATATATTTT	CASSTGGNTIYF
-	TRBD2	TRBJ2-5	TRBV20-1	TGCAGTGCTCCTGAGTCTAGCGGGAGTGTGTCATCAGAGACCCAGTACTTC	CSAPESSGSVSSETQYF
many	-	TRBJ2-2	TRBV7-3	TGTGCCAGCAGACCCGGGGGAAGCACCGGGGAGCTGTTTTTT	CASRPGGSTGELFF
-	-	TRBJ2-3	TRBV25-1	TGTGCCAGCAGTGAAGTAGGCACAGATACGCAGTGTTTT	CASSEVGTDTQCF
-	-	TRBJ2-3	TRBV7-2	TGTGCCAGCAGCTTAGCGCGGAAGCGCGAGCAGTATTTT	CASSLARKREQYF
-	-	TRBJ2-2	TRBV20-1	TGCAGTGCTCGCCAACAGGGAACGAACACCGGGGAGCTGTTTTTT	CSARQQGTNTGELFF
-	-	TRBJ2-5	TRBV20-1	TGCAGTGCCACAGTAAAAGAGACCCAGTACTTC	CSATVKETQYF
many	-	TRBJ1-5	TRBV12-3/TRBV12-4	TGTGCCAGCAGTAAATCAAGCAATCAGCCCCAGCATTTT	CASSKSSNQPQHF
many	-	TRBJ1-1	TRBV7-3	TGTGCCAGCAGCTTAGGACATTCGAACACTGAAGCTTTCTTT	CASSLGHSNTEAFF
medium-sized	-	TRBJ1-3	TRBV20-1	TGCAGTGTAGGGACTGCCAATTTATATTTT	CSVGTANLYF
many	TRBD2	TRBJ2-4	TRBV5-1	TGCGCCAGCTCCCAGGGGCTAGCGGGAGGTCGAGGGGAAAACATTCAGTACTTC	CASSQGLAGGRGENIQYF
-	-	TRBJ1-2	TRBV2	TGTGCCAGCAGTGAAGCCGCCGCGGACTATGGCTACACCTTC	CASSEAAADYGYTF
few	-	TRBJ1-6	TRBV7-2	TGTGCCAGCAGCGGACGGTATTCACCCCTCCACTTT	CASSGRYSPLHF
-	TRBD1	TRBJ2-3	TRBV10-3	TGTGCCATCAGTGTGGGACAGACTAGCACAGATACGCAGTATTTT	CAISVGQTSTDTQYF
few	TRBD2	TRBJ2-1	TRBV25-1	TGTGCCAGCAGCGTAGCGGGAGGGGACAATGAGCAGTTCTTC	CASSVAGGDNEQFF